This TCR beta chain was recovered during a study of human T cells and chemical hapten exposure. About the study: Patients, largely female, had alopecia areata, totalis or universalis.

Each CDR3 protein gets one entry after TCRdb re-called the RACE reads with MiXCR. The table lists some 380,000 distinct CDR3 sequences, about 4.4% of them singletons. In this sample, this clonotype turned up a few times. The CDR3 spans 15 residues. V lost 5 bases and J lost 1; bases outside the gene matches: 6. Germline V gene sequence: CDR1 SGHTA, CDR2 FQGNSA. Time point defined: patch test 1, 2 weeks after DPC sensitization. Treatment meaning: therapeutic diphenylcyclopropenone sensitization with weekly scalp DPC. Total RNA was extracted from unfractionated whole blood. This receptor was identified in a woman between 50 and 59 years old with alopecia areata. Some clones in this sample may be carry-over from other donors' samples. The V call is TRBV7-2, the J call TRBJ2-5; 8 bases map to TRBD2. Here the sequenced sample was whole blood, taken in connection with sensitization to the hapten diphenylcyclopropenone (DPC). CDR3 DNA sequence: TGTGCCAGCAGCCCCAGCGGGAGAGCCCAAGAGACCCAGTACTTC. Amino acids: CASSPSGRAQETQYF.